This T cell receptor beta chain appears in the sequencing data of a study of cytomegalovirus exposure and HLA in healthy donors. The primer mix had 60 Vbeta and 13 Jbeta primers. Assay: immunoSEQ multiplex PCR; the TCRdb copy retains only in-frame clones and omits some. The data show more than 20,000 clones, with about four fifths seen just once and about 4.2% held by the top ten. The CDR3 has 15 residues. The J segment lost 0 bases and the V segment lost 7 bases, leaving 5 bases of the junction unmatched. Germline V gene data show CDR1 as SGDLS and CDR2 as YYNGEE. Study-wide results and caveats: One later analysis reportedly identified an Asian-associated ancestry cluster that showed fewer N-insertions than the roughly 640-donor mean. Later on, an analysis showed TCR association rates differing by HLA locus, with DRB1 the most and HLA-C the fewest. It emerged from a later analysis that several of the most significant clusters appeared to be linked to common viral pathogens.

All donors participated as healthy donors of bone marrow. About this clone itself: Its antigen is as yet unknown.

The gene calls are TRBV9 and TRBJ1-4; 8 bases map to TRBD1. Sequencing used PBMCs. This clonotype was obtained from a male donor in good health and CMV-seronegative. CDR3 coding DNA: TGTGCCAGCGGGCAGGGGGCATCAACTAATGAAAAACTGTTTTTT. The encoded protein is CASGQGASTNEKLFF. The full variable domain, rest sourced from reference TRBV9 and TRBJ1-4, is DSGVTQTPKHLITATGQRVTLRCSPRSGDLSVYWYQQSLDQGLQFLIQYYNGEERAKGNILERFSAQQFPDLHSELNLSSLELGDSALYFCASGQGASTNEKLFFGSGTQLSVL.